The T cell receptor (beta chain) described here comes from a study of blood T cell repertoires in COVID-19. For the study at large: Samples came from the United States, Italy and Spain, spanning acute and convalescent COVID-19.

Those enrolled, adults aged roughly 18 to 90 years, came from roughly 22 US areas. Sequenced by immunoSEQ multiplex PCR; TCRdb stores in-frame clones only, minus some. The sample shows a few hundred thousand clones, approximately 92% of them seen only once. CDR3 length: 15 amino acids. Germline loops: CDR1 LNHDA, CDR2 SQIVND (reference sequence). J gave up 10 bases and V 7 bases, and 16 bases lay outside the gene matches. The receptor was derived from a man in his thirties or forties who had recovered from COVID-19. The chain carries TRBV19 and TRBJ2-1; 7 bases are shared with TRBD2. Sample: PBMCs or T cells enriched from blood (not recorded which). In nucleotides, the CDR3 is TGTGCCAGTACTGAAACCGGGGGGTCGGGTGGAGAGCAGTTCTTC. Translation: CASTETGGSGGEQFF.